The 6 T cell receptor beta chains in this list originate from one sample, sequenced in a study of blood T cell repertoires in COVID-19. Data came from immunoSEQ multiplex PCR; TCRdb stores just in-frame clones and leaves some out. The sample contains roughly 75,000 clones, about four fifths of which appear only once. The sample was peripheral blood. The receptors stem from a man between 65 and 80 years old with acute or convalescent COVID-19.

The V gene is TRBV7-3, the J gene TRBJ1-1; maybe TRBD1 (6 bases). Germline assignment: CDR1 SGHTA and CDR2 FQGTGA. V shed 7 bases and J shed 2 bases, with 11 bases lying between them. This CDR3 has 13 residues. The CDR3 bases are TGTGCCAGCAATACAGGGACCAACACTGAAGCTTTCTTT. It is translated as CASNTGTNTEAFF.

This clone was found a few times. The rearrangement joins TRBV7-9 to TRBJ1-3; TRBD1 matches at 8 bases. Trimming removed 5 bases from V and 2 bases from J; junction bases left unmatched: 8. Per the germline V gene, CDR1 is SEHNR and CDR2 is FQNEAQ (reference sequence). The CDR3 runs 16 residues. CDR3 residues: CASSAGQGGPGNTIYF. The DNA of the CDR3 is TGTGCCAGCAGCGCTGGACAGGGAGGTCCTGGAAACACCATATATTTT.

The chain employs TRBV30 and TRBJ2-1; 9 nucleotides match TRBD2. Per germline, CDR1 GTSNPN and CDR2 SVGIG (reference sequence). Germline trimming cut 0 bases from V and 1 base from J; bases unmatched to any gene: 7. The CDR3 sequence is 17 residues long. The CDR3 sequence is CAWSVARTSASYNEQFF. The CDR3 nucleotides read TGTGCCTGGAGTGTAGCCCGGACTAGCGCTTCCTACAATGAGCAGTTCTTC.

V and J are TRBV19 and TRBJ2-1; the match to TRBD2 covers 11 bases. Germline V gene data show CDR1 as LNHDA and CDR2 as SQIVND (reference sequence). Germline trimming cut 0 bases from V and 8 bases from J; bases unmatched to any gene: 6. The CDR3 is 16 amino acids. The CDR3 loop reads CASSIDQGTSGHEQFF. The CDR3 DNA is TGTGCCAGTAGTATAGACCAAGGGACTAGCGGCCATGAGCAGTTCTTC.

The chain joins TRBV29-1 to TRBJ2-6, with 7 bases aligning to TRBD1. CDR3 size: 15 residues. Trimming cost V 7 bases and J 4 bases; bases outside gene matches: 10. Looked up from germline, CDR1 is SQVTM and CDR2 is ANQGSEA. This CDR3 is CSALTGLFGANVLTF. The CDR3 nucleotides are TGCAGCGCATTGACAGGGCTATTCGGGGCCAACGTCCTGACTTTC.

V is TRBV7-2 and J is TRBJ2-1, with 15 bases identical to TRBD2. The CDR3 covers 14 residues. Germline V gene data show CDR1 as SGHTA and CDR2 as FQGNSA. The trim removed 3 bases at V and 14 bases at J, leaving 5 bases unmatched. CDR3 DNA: TGTGCCAGCAGCTTTCGGACTAGCGGGAGGGCCGAGTTCTTC. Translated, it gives CASSFRTSGRAEFF.